Only a few counts were recorded for the clone carrying this TCR beta chain. No antigen is known for it. The data were obtained in a study of cytomegalovirus exposure and HLA in healthy donors. CDR3 length: 14 residues. The germline V gene encodes CDR1 PRHDT and CDR2 FYEKMQ (reference sequence). V lost 3 bases to trimming and J lost 2 bases, with 10 bases between them. Study observations and caveats: In a later analysis, HLA-associated beta chains showed higher expansion and lower generation probabilities than comparable chains. The majority of CMV-associated TCR beta chains were reported as apparently HLA-restricted in a later analysis. Associated with cytomegalovirus, according to the listing, were 150 to 200 TCR beta chains.

With 60 Vbeta and 13 Jbeta primers, the PCR was carried out. In the original processing: A later analysis tallied approximately 80 million unique TCR beta chains, about 11 million of them shared. The table came from immunoSEQ multiplex PCR; TCRdb's copy has only in-frame clones and leaves some out. V, J and clone size are those of that table, while D and trimming were read from the DNA. There are around 150,000 clones in the sample; roughly 84% occur only once, and more than 2% lies in the top ten. The sequencing input was PBMCs. This chain joins TRBV13 and TRBJ1-2; a weak D match, TRBD1 (6 bases). The sequence was obtained from a man between 18 and 29 years old in good health and CMV-seropositive. The CDR3 nucleotides read TGTGCCAGCAGCTTTCGCACAGGGAACTATGGCTACACCTTC. The encoded protein is CASSFRTGNYGYTF. Variable domain in full (rest from reference TRBV13 and TRBJ1-2): AAGVIQSPRHLIKEKRETATLKCYPIPRHDTVYWYQQGPGQDPQFLISFYEKMQSDKGSIPDRFSAQQFSDYHSELNMSSLELGDSALYFCASSFRTGNYGYTFGSGTRLTVV.